Shown below are 14 T cell receptor beta chains from a single sample sequenced in a study of CXCR3-negative and CXCR3-positive naive CD8 T cells. Study-wide results and limits: CXCR3-positive naive cells had more hydrophobic TRB CDR3s than CXCR3-negative naive cells.

These TCRs are of unknown antigen specificity. Through 5' RACE with UMI labels, the TRB cDNA libraries were prepared. Reprocessing the 5' RACE reads, TCRdb reports a single entry for every CDR3 protein and omits DNA. This sample's table has around 88,000 distinct CDR3 sequences. Sequenced sample: naive CXCR3+ CD8+ T cells from blood. Indicated subset: CD45RO-CCR7+CD27+CD95- naive CD8+ T cells expressing CXCR3 (TNR3+). Receptors were obtained from a human donor in good health. Some clones in this sample may be carry-over from other donors' samples.

The rearrangement uses TRBV7-8 and TRBJ2-1; TCRdb's D call, TRBD2, is unchecked because there is no DNA. Germline V gene data show CDR1 as SGHVS and CDR2 as FQNEAQ. This CDR3 has 15 residues. CDR3 in amino acids: CASSWTSGGLNEQFF.

The rearrangement links TRBV29-1 to TRBJ2-2; TCRdb's D call, TRBD1, is unchecked because there is no DNA. The CDR3 loop spans 13 amino acids. Germline values: CDR1 SQVTM, CDR2 ANQGSEA. The CDR3 protein is CSVEDPLAGELFF.

The J gene is TRBJ2-3, the V gene TRBV7-8. The CDR3 runs 13 residues. Per the germline V gene, CDR1 is SGHVS and CDR2 is FQNEAQ. This CDR3 is CASSVQVPDTQYF.

The V call is TRBV4-3, the J call TRBJ2-5; TCRdb indicates TRBD1, and absent DNA this call remains unverified. CDR1 and CDR2 (germline): LGHNA, YSLEER. The CDR3 is 14 residues long. The CDR3 here is CASSQGTGKETQYF.

The chain carries TRBV19 and TRBJ2-1; TCRdb names TRBD1, which stays unverified in the absence of DNA. In germline, CDR1 is LNHDA, CDR2 SQIVND (reference sequence). CDR3 size: 15 residues. CDR3: CASSTDRAREDEQFF.

The V and J genes are TRBV20-1 and TRBJ1-3. This CDR3 has 16 residues. The germline V gene has CDR1 DFQATT and CDR2 SNEGSKA (reference sequence). This CDR3 reads CSAQSAAGVSGNTIYF.

The gene calls are TRBV28 and TRBJ2-7; absent DNA, TCRdb's TRBD1 call cannot be checked. The germline V gene encodes CDR1 MDHEN and CDR2 SYDVKM. The CDR3 extends over 12 amino acids. The CDR3 loop reads CASWRGSGEQYF.

V and J are TRBV6-2 or TRBV6-3 and TRBJ2-6. Germline-derived CDR1 and CDR2 are MNHEY and SVGEGT. The CDR3 spans 13 residues. The CDR3 reads CASSYFGANVLTF.

The J gene is TRBJ1-5, the V gene TRBV19. The CDR3 loop spans 15 amino acids. The V gene's germline CDR1 is LNHDA and CDR2 SQIVND (reference sequence). The CDR3: CASSWATNSNQPQHF.

The chain links TRBV27 to TRBJ2-7; TCRdb proposes TRBD1, but this gene call is untestable without DNA. CDR3 size: 12 residues. Germline lookup yields CDR1 MNHEY and CDR2 SMNVEV (reference sequence). CDR3 amino acids: CASTQGVGGQYF.

The V gene is TRBV20-1, the J gene TRBJ2-1. Germline V gene data show CDR1 as DFQATT and CDR2 as SNEGSKA (reference sequence). The CDR3 length is 15 residues. CDR3 residues: CSARDRSAGYNEQFF.

The V and J genes are TRBV7-9 and TRBJ2-5; the TCRdb D gene call, TRBD1, has no DNA to confirm it. The germline V gene has CDR1 SEHNR and CDR2 FQNEAQ (reference sequence). The CDR3 runs to 17 residues. CDR3 sequence: CASSPHVRDRGGETQYF.

The CDR3 reads CSVEGGGLLNTGELFF. The chain combines TRBV29-1 with TRBJ2-2; TCRdb's D gene call, TRBD2, goes unchecked for lack of DNA. Germline V CDR1 and CDR2: SQVTM, ANQGSEA. The CDR3 contains 16 residues.

The chain employs TRBV28 and TRBJ1-4; TCRdb names TRBD1, which stays unverified in the absence of DNA. The CDR3 sequence is 14 residues long. The germline CDR1 and CDR2 sequences are MDHEN and SYDVKM. The CDR3 spells CASSRDRGNEKLFF.